Below are 31 T cell receptor beta chains sequenced from a single sample in a study of blood T cell repertoires in COVID-19. The data were produced by immunoSEQ multiplex PCR, yet TCRdb's version contains in-frame clones alone and is incomplete. This table holds fewer than 250,000 clones, 88% found once. The sample taken for sequencing was peripheral blood. These receptors all come from a man between 65 and 85 years old with acute or convalescent COVID-19.

The rearrangement joins TRBV6-5 to TRBJ1-5; D is ambiguous. This CDR3 comprises 14 residues. V was shortened by 9 bases and J by 2 bases, with 14 bases between the two germline ends. Germline values: CDR1 MNHEY, CDR2 SVGAGI. The CDR3 spells CASGRESGNQPQHF. CDR3 bases: TGTGCCAGTGGCCGGGAATCGGGCAATCAGCCCCAGCATTTT.

This chain links TRBV6-1 with TRBJ1-3; TRBD1 is a possible D gene (5 bases). Per the germline V gene, CDR1 is MNHNS and CDR2 is SASEGT. Deletions cut 1 base from V and 2 bases from J, with 15 bases between. The CDR3 runs to 17 residues. The CDR3 DNA reads TGTGCCAGCAGTGAAGGGGGTCCAGGGAACCCTGGAAACACCATATATTTT. Amino acid sequence: CASSEGGPGNPGNTIYF.

V usage is TRBV7-3 and J usage is TRBJ2-1, with 10 bases identical to TRBD2. J gave up 9 bases and V 4 bases, and 12 bases lay outside the gene matches. In germline, CDR1 is SGHTA, CDR2 FQGTGA. The CDR3 loop spans 16 amino acids. CDR3 in DNA: TGTGCCAGCAGCTACTCCGGGACTAGCGCCTTGGCTGAGCAGTTCTTC. The encoded protein is CASSYSGTSALAEQFF.

The J gene is TRBJ1-2, the V gene TRBV10-3; TRBD1 matches 11 bases. The CDR3 covers 15 residues. The V gene's germline CDR1 is ENHRY and CDR2 SYGVKD. Unmatched junction bases numbered 4, after V lost 3 bases and J lost 4 bases. CDR3 nucleotides: TGTGCCATCAGTGACCCCGGGACAGGGGGCTATGGCTACACCTTC. Translating it yields CAISDPGTGGYGYTF.

Only a few counts were recorded for this clone. The V call is TRBV11-2, the J call TRBJ2-7, with 9 bases lining up with TRBD1. There are 15 residues in the CDR3. Germline CDR1 and CDR2: SGHAT and FQNNGV. J lost 5 bases, V lost 3 bases, and 8 bases had no gene match. The CDR3 region has the DNA TGTGCCAGCAGCTTTACCGGGACAGGGAGCCACGAGCAGTACTTC. Translating gives CASSFTGTGSHEQYF.

The V gene is TRBV5-1, the J gene TRBJ1-4; TRBD1 is a possible D gene (6 bases). From germline, CDR1 is SGHRS and CDR2 YFSETQ. With 5 bases removed from V and 0 bases from J, the gap between germline ends came to 11 bases. The CDR3 totals 15 residues. The CDR3 DNA follows: TGCGCCAGCAGAGAACAGGGTGCAACTAATGAAAAACTGTTTTTT. This translates into CASREQGATNEKLFF.

The chain joins TRBV11-2 to TRBJ1-4; tentative D call: TRBD1 (5 bases). The CDR3 runs to 15 residues. CDR1 is SGHAT and CDR2 is FQNNGV in the germline V gene. V lost 0 bases and J lost 8, with 13 bases in between. The CDR3 DNA sequence: TGTGCCAGCAGCTTAGAGCCAGGGCCGAGGGAAAAACTGTTTTTT. This translates into CASSLEPGPREKLFF.

The V call is TRBV9, the J call TRBJ1-1; weak D call: TRBD1 (5 bases). This CDR3 is built from 14 residues. CDR1 and CDR2 from the germline V gene are SGDLS and YYNGEE. V gave up 0 bases and J gave up 4 bases, with 10 bases separating them. For the CDR3, the DNA is TGTGCCAGCAGCGTAGGGGGCTGGAGCACTGAAGCTTTCTTT. Protein: CASSVGGWSTEAFF.

This clone was observed a single time. The chain couples TRBV6-2 or TRBV6-3 to TRBJ1-2; tentatively, D is TRBD1 (6 bases). The CDR3 is 15 amino acids. Trimming cost V 5 bases and J 6 bases, with 19 bases left between them. Germline CDR1 reads MNHEY; CDR2 reads SVGEGT. The CDR3 coding sequence is TGTGCCAGCAGTAACAGGGTTTATGGCTCGCATGGCTACACCTTC. Its translation is CASSNRVYGSHGYTF.

The CDR3 bases are TGTGCCAGCAGCACAGGGGGGAATGAGCAGTTCTTC. Translated: CASSTGGNEQFF. V usage is TRBV2 and J usage is TRBJ2-1; 8 nucleotides agree with TRBD1. Germline V gene data show CDR1 as SNHLY and CDR2 as FYNNEI. Losses at the gene ends were 6 bases for V and 7 bases for J; bases not matched to a gene: 2. The CDR3 covers 12 residues.

The chain employs TRBV5-6 and TRBJ2-7, with a tentative D call TRBD1 (6 bases). Trimming left V 3 bases short and J 6 bases short, with 16 bases between. Germline V gene data show CDR1 as SGHDT and CDR2 as YYEEEE. The CDR3 is made up of 14 amino acids. This CDR3 reads CASSSGQLRAEQYF. The CDR3, as DNA: TGTGCCAGCAGCTCCGGACAGTTGCGCGCCGAGCAGTACTTC.

The chain links TRBV5-4 to TRBJ1-3; TRBD1 might be the D (5 bases). V was cut by 4 bases and J by 8 bases, with 16 bases left in between. From germline, CDR1 is SGHNT and CDR2 YYREEE (reference sequence). This CDR3 region has 14 residues. This chain's CDR3 is CASSRDSGGDTIYF. The CDR3 DNA reads TGTGCCAGCAGCCGGGACTCCGGAGGCGACACCATATATTTT.

A single count supports this clone. The chain joins TRBV7-2 to TRBJ2-5; TRBD2 matches at 12 bases. Germline V lookup: CDR1 SGHTA, CDR2 FQGNSA. The CDR3 spans 16 residues. J lost 5 bases, V lost 5 bases, and 9 bases had no gene match. CDR3 DNA sequence: TGTGCCAGCAGCGAATCTAGCGGGAGGGCGGGGGAGACCCAGTACTTC. Encoded protein: CASSESSGRAGETQYF.

The chain links TRBV19 to TRBJ1-1, with D tentatively TRBD1 (5 bases). This CDR3 contains 16 residues. The V gene lost 3 bases and the J gene lost 1 base, with 15 bases spanning the gap. CDR1 LNHDA and CDR2 SQIVND come from the germline V gene (reference sequence). CDR3 in amino acids: CASSMGIGQRNTEAFF. CDR3 nucleotide sequence: TGTGCCAGTAGTATGGGCATCGGACAAAGGAACACTGAAGCTTTCTTT. The full variable domain, in which reference TRBV19 and TRBJ1-1 provide the parts outside the CDR3, is DGGITQSPKYLFRKEGQNVTLSCEQNLNHDAMYWYRQDPGQGLRLIYYSQIVNDFQKGDIAEGYSVSREKKESFPLTVTSAQKNPTAFYLCASSMGIGQRNTEAFFGQGTRLTVV.

The V gene is TRBV18, the J gene TRBJ2-1; D is perhaps TRBD2 (6 bases). Germline V gene data show CDR1 as KGHSH and CDR2 as LQKENI. This CDR3 spans 12 amino acids. Trimming took 0 bases from V and 9 from J, leaving 6 bases between them. CDR3 DNA: TGTGCCAGCTCACCACCGGAGGGTGAGCAGTTCTTC. Encoded protein: CASSPPEGEQFF.

This chain uses TRBV6-2 or TRBV6-3 with TRBJ1-5; D gene ambiguous. This CDR3 comprises 12 residues. Per germline, CDR1 MNHEY and CDR2 SVGEGT. Trimming took off 2 bases at V and 7 bases at J, with 6 bases between the two ends. In DNA form, the CDR3 reads TGTGCCAGCAGTTACGGTACACAGCCCCAGCATTTT. Protein sequence: CASSYGTQPQHF.

This chain links TRBV6-1 with TRBJ2-3, with TRBD1 as a possible D gene (6 bases). Trimming took off 2 bases at V and 4 bases at J, with 13 bases between the two ends. The germline V gene encodes CDR1 MNHNS and CDR2 SASEGT. This CDR3 has 15 residues. Here the CDR3 reads CASSEMGALADTQYF. The CDR3 bases are TGTGCCAGCAGTGAAATGGGGGCACTCGCAGATACGCAGTATTTT.

This clone was counted once. This CDR3 reads CASSFYQVQNIQYF. CDR3 in DNA: TGTGCCAGCAGTTTTTATCAGGTTCAAAACATTCAGTACTTC. The J gene is TRBJ2-4, the V gene TRBV28; D unresolved. V lost 3 bases and J lost 5, with 11 bases in between. The CDR3 sequence is 14 residues long. Germline V lookup: CDR1 MDHEN, CDR2 SYDVKM.

This chain uses TRBV7-9 with TRBJ2-1, with 7 bases lining up with TRBD1. Per germline, CDR1 SEHNR and CDR2 FQNEAQ (reference sequence). V was pared by 3 bases and J by 3 bases, with 17 bases of the junction left unmatched. The CDR3 consists of 19 residues. The CDR3: CASSFPQGETGTNYNEQFF. DNA of the CDR3: TGTGCCAGCAGCTTCCCCCAGGGTGAGACAGGGACGAACTACAATGAGCAGTTCTTC.

The chain employs TRBV5-1 and TRBJ2-2; TRBD2 aligns across 15 bases. The CDR3 has 17 residues. V dropped 4 bases and J dropped 3; count of bases not matched to a gene: 4. Per germline, CDR1 SGHRS and CDR2 YFSETQ. This CDR3 is CASSTGTSGRYTGELFF. The CDR3 nucleotides are TGCGCCAGCAGCACAGGGACTAGCGGGAGGTACACCGGGGAGCTGTTTTTT.

The CDR3 is CASGLGLAGGGEQFF. The CDR3 bases are TGTGCTAGTGGTTTGGGACTAGCGGGGGGCGGTGAGCAGTTCTTC. The V gene is TRBV12-5, the J gene TRBJ2-1; the match to TRBD2 covers 13 bases. The CDR3 is 15 residues long. Germline CDR1 is LGHNT and CDR2 is FRNRAP. The V segment lost 1 base and the J segment 9 bases; nucleotides outside the gene matches: 3.

The chain joins TRBV4-1 to TRBJ1-2; perhaps TRBD1 as D (6 bases). Germline values: CDR1 MGHRA, CDR2 YSYEKL. The germline V and J ends were trimmed by 2 bases and 4 bases, with 26 bases remaining between them. CDR3 size: 19 residues. DNA for the CDR3: TGCGCCAGCAGCCAATCCCAGGGGACACCATATAGGGCCGGCTATGGCTACACCTTC. It yields the protein CASSQSQGTPYRAGYGYTF.

The rearrangement uses TRBV19 and TRBJ2-3; 8 bases align to TRBD2. The CDR3 is 14 amino acids. The V and J ends lost 5 bases and 5 bases, in that order; junction bases with no gene match: 6. The germline V gene encodes CDR1 LNHDA and CDR2 SQIVND (reference sequence). Written as DNA, the CDR3 is TGTGCCAGTAGTGGGGGGACTAGGGAAGATACGCAGTATTTT. Amino acids: CASSGGTREDTQYF.

The sample holds one count of this clone. The gene calls are TRBV5-1 and TRBJ1-2, with 8 bases identical to TRBD1. The CDR3 is 16 residues long. Germline V gene sequence: CDR1 SGHRS, CDR2 YFSETQ. J gave up 2 bases and V 2 bases, and 8 bases lay outside the gene matches. CDR3 in DNA: TGCGCCAGCAGCTTAGGGACAGGTCAGAACAACTATGGCTACACCTTC. Protein sequence: CASSLGTGQNNYGYTF. Supplemented by reference TRBV5-1 and TRBJ1-2, the full variable domain reads KAGVTQTPRYLIKTRGQQVTLSCSPISGHRSVSWYQQTPGQGLQFLFEYFSETQRNKGNFPGRFSGRQFSNSRSEMNVSTLELGDSALYLCASSLGTGQNNYGYTFGSGTRLTVV.

The V gene is TRBV6-5, the J gene TRBJ1-1, with a tentative D call TRBD1 (5 bases). CDR1 is MNHEY and CDR2 is SVGAGI in the germline V gene. The CDR3 consists of 14 residues. The V end was cut by 8 bases, the J end by 1 base, with 14 bases between. This CDR3 is CASGRGFENTEAFF. As DNA, the CDR3 is TGTGCCAGCGGTCGGGGGTTCGAGAACACTGAAGCTTTCTTT.

The chain has TRBV6-5 and TRBJ2-7, with 7 bases matching TRBD2. The CDR3 runs to 15 residues. J lost 6 bases, V lost 8 bases, and 16 bases had no gene match. From germline, CDR1 is MNHEY and CDR2 SVGAGI. The DNA for the CDR3 is TGTGCCAGCTTTCGGCCGGGAGGAATAAGGGTCGAGCAGTACTTC. Its translation: CASFRPGGIRVEQYF.

The chain joins TRBV13 to TRBJ1-5; D unclear. Germline CDR1 is PRHDT and CDR2 is FYEKMQ (reference sequence). V lost 1 base, J lost 2 bases, and 9 bases lay in between. This CDR3 spans 15 amino acids. The CDR3 coding sequence is TGTGCCAGCAGCTTAGCGCGGAGGGGCAATCAGCCCCAGCATTTT. Amino acids: CASSLARRGNQPQHF.

The gene calls are TRBV28 and TRBJ2-5; perhaps TRBD1 as D (6 bases). The CDR3 is made up of 14 amino acids. V shed 5 bases and J shed 0 bases, with 10 bases lying between them. CDR1 is MDHEN, CDR2 SYDVKM, per germline. The CDR3 sequence is CASSETGNQETQYF. CDR3 sequence (DNA): TGTGCCAGCAGTGAAACAGGGAACCAAGAGACCCAGTACTTC.

V and J are TRBV6-5 and TRBJ1-6, with D possibly being TRBD1 (5 bases). In germline, CDR1 is MNHEY, CDR2 SVGAGI. CDR3 length: 13 residues. V was pared by 6 bases and J by 13 bases, with 16 bases between. This CDR3 reads CASSLEGTTPLHF. For the CDR3, the DNA is TGTGCCAGCAGCTTGGAGGGGACCACTCCCCTCCACTTT.

This chain uses TRBV18 with TRBJ1-2; D possibly corresponds to TRBD1 (6 bases). The germline gives CDR1 KGHSH, CDR2 LQKENI. Deletions cut 3 bases from V and 6 bases from J, with 11 bases between. The CDR3 has 13 residues. The DNA for the CDR3 is TGTGCCAGCTCACCGACAGGTGGGGATGGCTACACCTTC. Its protein is CASSPTGGDGYTF.

This sequence joins TRBV28 and TRBJ2-5, with D perhaps TRBD2 (7 bases). This CDR3 contains 15 residues. The V gene lost 3 bases and the J gene lost 5 bases, with 16 bases spanning the gap. Germline CDR1 is MDHEN and CDR2 is SYDVKM. CDR3 sequence: CASSFGGPPKETQYF. The CDR3 region has the DNA TGTGCCAGCAGTTTCGGGGGGCCTCCCAAGGAGACCCAGTACTTC.